The 8 T cell receptor beta chains below come from one sample, sequenced in a study of CD8+ T cells in alopecia areata. Treatment meaning: oral pan-JAK inhibitor, 5-10 mg twice daily. Sequencing used cDNA as its template, made by extracting RNA and reverse transcribing it. Sequenced by immunoSEQ multiplex PCR; TCRdb stores in-frame clones only, minus some. Altogether a few hundred thousand clones are present, 66% being singletons, with the ten largest covering 0.95% to 1.5%. The source material was CD4+ T cells sorted from blood, sampled between weeks 43 and 45, from a patient treated with tofacitinib. The receptors were sampled from a human donor with alopecia areata.

V usage is TRBV4-1 and J usage is TRBJ2-3; TRBD2 matches 7 bases. Per the germline V gene, CDR1 is MGHRA and CDR2 is YSYEKL. Trimming removed 0 bases from V and 2 bases from J; junction bases left unmatched: 5. The CDR3 is 16 amino acids. DNA for the CDR3: TGCGCCAGCAGCCAAGATTCCGGGACTAACACAGATACGCAGTATTTT. Protein: CASSQDSGTNTDTQYF.

This clone was seen only once. The chain uses TRBV30 and TRBJ1-1, with TRBD1 identical over 7 bases. The V gene end was trimmed by 0 bases and the J gene end by 6 bases; junction bases not matched to a gene: 16. This CDR3 is built from 17 residues. Looked up from germline, CDR1 is GTSNPN and CDR2 is SVGIG (reference sequence). The DNA for the CDR3 is TGTGCCTGGAGTGTTCCCTCCTCGACAGGGAGGAGGGCTGAAGCTTTCTTT. The encoded protein is CAWSVPSSTGRRAEAFF.

This chain links TRBV13 with TRBJ1-1; D unresolved. The CDR3 is 13 amino acids. Germline V gene lookup returns CDR1 PRHDT and CDR2 FYEKMQ (reference sequence). V dropped 1 base and J dropped 1 base, with 4 bases sitting between them. The CDR3 sequence is CASSLDTNTEAFF. CDR3 nucleotide sequence: TGTGCCAGCAGCTTAGACACGAACACTGAAGCTTTCTTT.

The rearrangement links TRBV29-1 to TRBJ2-3; no reliable D call. CDR1 and CDR2 (germline): SQVTM, ANQGSEA. The V and J ends lost 3 bases and 2 bases respectively, with 12 bases between them. This CDR3 has 14 amino acids. The CDR3, as DNA: TGCAGCGTTGATGGGTATAGCAACACAGATACGCAGTATTTT. This codes for CSVDGYSNTDTQYF.

V usage is TRBV29-1 and J usage is TRBJ1-2; tentative D call: TRBD1 (6 bases). The CDR3 loop spans 13 amino acids. Germline V gene data show CDR1 as SQVTM and CDR2 as ANQGSEA. V lost 6 bases and J lost 5, with 16 bases in between. This CDR3 reads CSVATGFGYGYTF. CDR3 DNA: TGCAGCGTGGCTACAGGGTTCGGATATGGCTACACCTTC.

The J gene is TRBJ2-3, the V gene TRBV2, with D perhaps TRBD1 (5 bases). This CDR3 is 11 amino acids long. The V gene lost 6 bases and the J gene lost 10 bases, with 11 bases spanning the gap. Germline V gene lookup returns CDR1 SNHLY and CDR2 FYNNEI. CDR3 residues: CASSARVAQYF. The CDR3 nucleotides read TGTGCCAGCAGCGCCAGGGTGGCGCAGTATTTT.

The rearrangement joins TRBV10-3 to TRBJ2-6, with unresolved D. Trimming left V 6 bases short and J 0 bases short, with 9 bases between. Germline loops: CDR1 ENHRY, CDR2 SYGVKD. The CDR3 contains 15 residues. CDR3 nucleotides: TGTGCCATCAGCAGAAAAAACTCTGGGGCCAACGTCCTGACTTTC. Residues: CAISRKNSGANVLTF.

CDR3 amino acids: CASSAYSGQTYEQYF. DNA for the CDR3: TGTGCCAGCAGTGCCTACTCGGGACAGACCTACGAGCAGTACTTC. The chain combines TRBV25-1 with TRBJ2-7, with 7 bases matching TRBD1. With V trimmed by 4 bases and J by 2 bases, 8 bases remained unmatched. Germline loops: CDR1 MGHDK, CDR2 SYGVNS. CDR3 length equals 15 residues.